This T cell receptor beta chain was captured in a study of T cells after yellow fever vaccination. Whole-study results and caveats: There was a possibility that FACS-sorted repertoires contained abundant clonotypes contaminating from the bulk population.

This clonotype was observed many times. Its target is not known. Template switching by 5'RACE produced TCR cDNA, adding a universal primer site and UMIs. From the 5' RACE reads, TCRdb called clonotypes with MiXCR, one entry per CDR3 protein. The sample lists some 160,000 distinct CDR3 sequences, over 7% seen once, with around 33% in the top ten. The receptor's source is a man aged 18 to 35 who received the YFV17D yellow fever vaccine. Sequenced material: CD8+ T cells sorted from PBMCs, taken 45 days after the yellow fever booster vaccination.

The CDR3 DNA reads as TGTGCCAGCAGCTTCGGGGGCCCCTTCGATACGCAGTATTTT. This gives the protein CASSFGGPFDTQYF. The chain uses TRBV5-4 and TRBJ2-3; either TRBD1 or TRBD2 may fit D (6 bases each). Germline CDR1 and CDR2: SGHNT and YYREEE (reference sequence). This CDR3 is built from 14 residues. The V end was cut by 2 bases, the J end by 6 bases, with 13 bases between.